This T cell receptor (beta chain) was captured by sequencing in a study of cytomegalovirus exposure and HLA in healthy donors (dated by TCRdb to the late 2010s). Study-level background: According to an earlier analysis of several hundred of the donors, about 190 million T cells yielded roughly 110 million unique TCR beta sequences and about 300 Gb of sequence data. Around 320 gigabases of sequencing data and 70 million to 100 million unique TCR sequences were included in an early release covering about 700 HLA-typed donors. Of the 350 to 450 genotyped donors, 65% to 90% fell in the genetic ancestry cluster associated with self-reported Caucasian donors. The study was designed to test whether signatures of past pathogen exposure could be identified by cataloging public T cell receptors. The study profiled the T cell repertoires of some 610 subjects by immunosequencing and related them to cytomegalovirus serostatus. Besides the first cohort of some 670 subjects, a separate validation cohort made up of 120 different subjects was used. The study combined high-throughput TCR immunosequencing, statistical association of individual TCRs with disease status, and machine learning to predict cytomegalovirus infection status. A later analysis re-examined previously published TCR beta repertoires from 600 to 700 donors and added high-resolution HLA genotyping to investigate patterns of TCR occurrence. The later analysis used no new phenotypic data to find candidate immune exposures, relying instead on TCR beta sequences and their occurrence across donors. To decide whether each TCR beta V gene segment behaved as functional or pseudogenic, an earlier analysis of nearly 600 of the donors relied on high-throughput TCR beta sequencing. Donor age, sex, ethnicity and CMV serostatus were compiled together with the repertoire data. A later genetic analysis used genome-wide SNP genotypes for about 60% of the roughly 700 donors, treating that subset as a discovery cohort. All discovery cohort repertoires had been generated on a single sequencing platform. HLA typing covered class I and class II loci at four-digit resolution. Typing coverage varied by locus: about 629-630 donors for A, B, C, DRB1 and DQB1; more than 500 for DQA1; over 600 for DPA1; 400 to 480 for DPB1. Four or five DR-DQ haplotypes were handled as single units for association and clustering because linkage in the cohort was strong. Among almost 400 genotyped donors of the cohort, an average of around 240,000 unique TCR beta nucleotide sequences were sequenced per donor, roughly 18% of them non-productive. Overall results and qualifications from the work: The cohort was sequenced for TCR beta chains only, and without alpha or paired-chain data the features that could be detected were limited. Compared with the roughly 670-donor mean, donors in an Asian-associated ancestry cluster had fewer N-insertions in productive TCRs, according to a later genetic analysis. Broadly in line with IMGT annotations, most TCR beta V segments showed up in productive rearrangements about 87% or about 30% of the time in an earlier analysis of 587 of the donors. Linkage disequilibrium might explain the correlated functional status among segregating V segments, but an unknown experimental factor could not be excluded. Presence/absence analyses assumed roughly uniform sequencing depth across donors, an assumption that may not hold. Some IMGT-functional V segments, including TRBV6-2 and TRBV6-3, could not be told apart with the 87-base-pair reads, so those segments were excluded. About 15 rarely observed V segments, including chromosome 9 orphons, were excluded from the earlier analysis of just under 600 of the donors because counts were too low. In a later analysis, most CMV-associated TCR beta chains were found to appear HLA-restricted, with HLA associations seemingly driven largely by CMV exposure. In a later analysis, about 16,000 TCR beta sequences were associated with specific HLA alleles at a false discovery rate of 0.05. Several of the top co-occurrence clusters appeared to be linked to parvovirus B19, influenza, CMV and Epstein-Barr virus, according to a later analysis. In a later analysis, TCR association rates were found to vary across HLA loci, with the most associated TCRs seen for DRB1 alleles and the fewest for HLA-C alleles. It was suggested by the authors that the approach could potentially be generalized to other disease states and immunological phenotypes. A later genetic analysis associated a missense DCLRE1C variant with V-gene and J-gene trimming of TCR beta chains, and an independent cohort replicated the association. CMV serostatus was the only immune exposure information available for the cohort. Compared with equally common non-associated chains, HLA-associated TCR beta chains in a later analysis were more clonally expanded and had lower generation probabilities. The classifier was reported to diagnose cytomegalovirus status with high specificity and sensitivity in both the original cohort and the validation cohort. While some public TCRs were present in many individuals, most TCR sequences turned up only very rarely across donors. Three of the identified cytomegalovirus-associated TCR beta chains were confirmed in vitro to be specific for cytomegalovirus antigens. When HLA alleles, especially DR and DQ, strongly co-occurred, TCR associations were difficult to assign to individual alleles. The sequencing pipeline was judged likely to have produced a cluster of highly shared sequence variants as a technical artifact. Because some donors lacked HLA typing at each locus, the association tests relied only on the typed subset. In the study, 150 to 200 TCR beta chains were listed as associated with cytomegalovirus. A further reported finding was that TCR beta sequences accurately predicted the HLA-A and HLA-B alleles for most subjects in the first cohort.

The germline V gene specifies MGHRA as CDR1 and YSYEKL as CDR2. Spanning cysteine to phenylalanine, the CDR3 consists of 16 amino acids. The read is trimmed to its CDR3 DNA, 48 bases read in frame from base 1. Ends trimmed: V by 1 base, J by 2 bases; bases unmatched to a gene: 6. The receptor library was made with the immunoSEQ multiplex PCR assay. For the multiplex PCR, a mixture combining 60 forward primers for TCR Vbeta segments and 13 reverse primers for TCR Jbeta segments was used. Amplification of the CDR3 region of rearranged TCR beta genes was performed with a multiplex PCR assay on genomic DNA. The amplified TCR beta libraries were sequenced on the Illumina HiSeq System as 87-base-pair reads. On the authors' methods: A later analysis tallied some 79 million unique TCR beta chains across the 550 to 850 repertoires, and approximately 11 million of those chains were shared by two or more donors. A nearest-neighbor algorithm error-corrected the raw reads and collapsed the reads into unique sequences, merging closely related sequences to remove PCR and sequencing errors. To assign V, D and J gene segments, CDR3 sequences were aligned to IMGT reference sequences. Each retained sequence needed at least a six-nucleotide match to both a V gene segment and a J gene segment. A rearrangement counted as productive if the CDR3 had no stop codons and remained in frame with V and J, and every other rearrangement counted as non-productive. CDR3 was defined by IMGT convention, running from the second conserved V-encoded cysteine to the conserved J-encoded phenylalanine. Sequences without an unambiguous match to a single V gene segment were excluded from the earlier analysis of almost 600 of the donors. In an earlier analysis of several hundred of the donors, V segments were called functional above 56.7% productive rearrangements and were called segregating when the between-donor standard deviation exceeded 5%. A statistical classification framework was built for diagnosing cytomegalovirus status from the catalog of TCR beta chain sequences. In a later analysis, TCR nucleotide sequences were compared against IMGT/GENE-DB human TR gene sequences so that V and J genes could be assigned. Using the TCRdist pipeline, a later analysis assigned CDR3 sequences along with most-parsimonious VDJ recombination scenarios. In a later analysis, each TCR beta chain was defined by its CDR3 amino acid sequence together with its V-gene family, and reads lacking a unique V-gene family were excluded. As a way to deal with suspected cross-contamination and a sequencing artifact, a later analysis dropped 450 to 600 nucleotide sequences that were highly shared and had low generation probability. In a later analysis, a clonal expansion index for each public chain was calculated from normalized within-repertoire ranks of inferred template counts. In a later analysis, generation probabilities were computed using a VDJ recombination model fitted to out-of-frame rearrangements, and the results were checked against IGoR. A later analysis scored TCR-TCR, TCR-HLA and TCR-CMV co-occurrence with hypergeometric tests, applying a repertoire-size bias correction to TCR pairs. To estimate false discovery rates, a later analysis permuted the HLA or CMV assignments 20 times. A later analysis grouped co-occurring TCRs with DBSCAN, adding TCRdist sequence similarity when clustering within HLA-allele-positive subsets. Co-occurrence clustering excluded repertoires with fewer than 30,000 or more than 120,000 public chains, plus five with anomalous nucleotide sharing. The clones in this table, taken by TCRdb from immuneACCESS, are in-frame only. Not every clone is retained; where verified, under half of the shortfall comes from an unresolved V gene, and the cause of the rest is unknown. The V and J calls and the clone size are those of that table, but D and trimming were determined from the DNA. The sample table records about 200,000 clones; approximately 70% of these occur just once. Jointly, the top ten make up about 3% of the sample.

The cohort was made up of several hundred healthy bone marrow donors. All cohort members were sampled while nominally healthy, although unrecorded immune exposures were likely present. The donor was CMV seropositive and belonged to the group of over 250 seropositive cohort members. Each donor provided a peripheral blood sample, and peripheral blood mononuclear cells were used for TCR beta sequencing. The Qiagen DNeasy Blood Extraction Kit was used to extract genomic DNA from the blood cell samples. Turning to this clone: Its antigen is still unknown. No much larger clonotype is one base removed from it; base qualities were not supplied.

The chain joins TRBV4-1 to TRBJ2-7; 9 middle bases align to TRBD2. The sequence came from a man aged 40-49 years in good health and CMV-seropositive. The sequencing sample was made of PBMCs. In nucleotide form, the sequence is TGCGCCAGCAGCCAAGGGTCGGTAGCGGGGGCCTACGAGCAGTACTTC. This codes for CASSQGSVAGAYEQYF.